This T cell receptor (beta chain) was observed in a study of blood T cell repertoires in COVID-19. Overall study context: Specimens from acute and convalescent COVID-19 originated in the United States, Italy and Spain. The analysed material was cDNA or gDNA that came from T cells, B-cell-depleted T cells, or PBMCs.

As processed by the authors: Estimated nucleated cell counts came from reference gene primer amplification. Sequenced by immunoSEQ multiplex PCR; TCRdb stores in-frame clones only, minus some. V and J calls and clone size are as listed in that table; D and trimming were resolved from the DNA. The table shows fewer than 250,000 clones, with roughly 82% occurring only once. Per germline, CDR1 SGDLS and CDR2 YYNGEE. Germline trimming cut 1 base from V and 11 bases from J; bases unmatched to any gene: 10. The CDR3 consists of 17 residues. The sequencing sample was made of peripheral blood. V gene TRBV9 combines with J gene TRBJ2-3, with 16 bases identical to TRBD2. The sequence derives from a woman in her 70s with acute or convalescent COVID-19. As DNA, the CDR3 is TGTGCCAGCAGCGTAACCGGGACTAGCGGGGGGGTGGAGGGGCAGTATTTT. Protein product: CASSVTGTSGGVEGQYF.